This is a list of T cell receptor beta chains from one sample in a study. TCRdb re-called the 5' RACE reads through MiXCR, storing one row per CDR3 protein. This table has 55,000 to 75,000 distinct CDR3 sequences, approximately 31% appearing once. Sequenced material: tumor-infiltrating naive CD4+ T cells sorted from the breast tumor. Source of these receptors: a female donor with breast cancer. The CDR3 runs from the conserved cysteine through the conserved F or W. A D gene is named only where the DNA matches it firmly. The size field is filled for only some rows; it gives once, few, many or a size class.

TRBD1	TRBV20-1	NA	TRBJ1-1	CSARLRQGRNTEAFF	TGCAGTGCTAGACTAAGACAGGGGAGGAACACTGAAGCTTTCTTT
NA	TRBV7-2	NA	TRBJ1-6	CASSPGTGSNSPLHF	TGTGCCAGCAGCCCAGGAACAGGGAGCAATTCACCCCTCCACTTT
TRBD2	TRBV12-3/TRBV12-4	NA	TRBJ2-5	CASSFDSLAGWETQYF	TGTGCCAGCAGTTTCGACAGTCTAGCGGGATGGGAGACCCAGTACTTC
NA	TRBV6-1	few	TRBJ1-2	CASTKTPGGNYGYTF	TGTGCCAGCACTAAGACTCCCGGAGGTAACTATGGCTACACCTTC
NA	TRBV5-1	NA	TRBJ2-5	CASSLADRWSQETRYF	TGCGCCAGCAGCTTAGCGGACCGTTGGTCCCAAGAGACCCGGTACTTC
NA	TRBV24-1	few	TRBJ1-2	CATSDSTGAHHGYTF	TGTGCCACCAGTGATTCGACAGGCGCCCATCATGGCTACACCTTC
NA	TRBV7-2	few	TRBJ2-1	CASSLEETGIYNEQFF	TGTGCCAGCAGCTTGGAAGAGACAGGTATCTACAATGAGCAGTTCTTC
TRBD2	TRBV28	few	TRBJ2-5	CASSSPGLAPQETQYF	TGTGCCAGCAGTTCCCCGGGACTAGCGCCACAAGAGACCCAGTACTTC
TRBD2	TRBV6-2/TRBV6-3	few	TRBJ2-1	CASSYVSGGALGDNEQFF	TGTGCCAGCAGTTACGTTAGCGGGGGGGCTCTTGGAGACAATGAGCAGTTCTTC
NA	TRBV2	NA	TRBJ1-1	CASSEKPLVTEAFF	TGTGCCAGCAGTGAAAAACCCTTGGTCACTGAAGCTTTCTTT
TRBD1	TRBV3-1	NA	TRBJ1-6	CASSQGQGSSPLHF	TGTGCCAGCAGCCAAGGACAGGGGAGTTCACCCCTCCACTTT
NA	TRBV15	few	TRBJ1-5	CATSKDRGHQPQHF	TGTGCCACCAGCAAAGATCGGGGACATCAGCCCCAGCATTTT
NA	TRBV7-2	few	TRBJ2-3	CASSFRDTDTQYF	TGTGCCAGCAGCTTCCGGGACACAGATACGCAGTATTTT
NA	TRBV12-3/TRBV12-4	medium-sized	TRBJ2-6	CASSLGSPGANVLTF	TGTGCCAGCAGTTTAGGTAGCCCTGGGGCCAACGTCCTGACTTTC
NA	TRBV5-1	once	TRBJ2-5	CASSFLGQETQYF	TGCGCCAGCAGCTTCTTGGGGCAAGAGACCCAGTACTTC
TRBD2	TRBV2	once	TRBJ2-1	CASIGSGVYNEQFF	TGTGCCAGCATTGGTAGCGGGGTGTACAATGAGCAGTTCTTC